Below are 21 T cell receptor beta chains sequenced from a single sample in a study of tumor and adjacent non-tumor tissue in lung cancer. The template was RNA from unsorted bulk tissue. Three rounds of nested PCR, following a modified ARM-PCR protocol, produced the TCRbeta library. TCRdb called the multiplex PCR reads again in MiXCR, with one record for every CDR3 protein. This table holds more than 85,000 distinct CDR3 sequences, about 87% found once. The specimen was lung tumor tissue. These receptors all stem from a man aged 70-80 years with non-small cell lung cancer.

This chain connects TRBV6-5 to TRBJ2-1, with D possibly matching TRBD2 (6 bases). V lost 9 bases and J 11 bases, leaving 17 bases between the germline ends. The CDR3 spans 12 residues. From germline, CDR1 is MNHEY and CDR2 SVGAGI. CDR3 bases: TGTGCCAGTAGACATACTAGCAGGAAGCAGTTCTTC. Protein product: CASRHTSRKQFF.

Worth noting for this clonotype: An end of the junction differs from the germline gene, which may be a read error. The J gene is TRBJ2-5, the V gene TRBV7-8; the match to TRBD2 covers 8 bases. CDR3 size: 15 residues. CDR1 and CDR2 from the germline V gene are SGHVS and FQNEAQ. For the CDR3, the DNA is TGTGCCAGCAGTTTCTTCGGGACTAGACAAGGGACCCAGTGCTTC. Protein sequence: CASSFFGTRQGTQCF.

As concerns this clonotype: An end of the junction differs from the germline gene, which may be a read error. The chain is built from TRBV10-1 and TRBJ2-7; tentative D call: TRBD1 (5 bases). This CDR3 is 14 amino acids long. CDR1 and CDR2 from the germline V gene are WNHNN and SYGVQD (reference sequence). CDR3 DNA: TGCGCCGGCAGTGCCCCGGAACAGGCCTGGGAGCAGTACTTC. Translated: CAGSAPEQAWEQYF.

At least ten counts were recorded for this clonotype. This chain's CDR3 is CASSLEGANSGNTIYF. The CDR3 DNA reads TGCGCCAGCAGCTTGGAGGGGGCCAACTCTGGAAACACCATATATTTT. The J gene is TRBJ1-3, the V gene TRBV5-1; 7 bases line up with TRBD1. V dropped 0 bases and J dropped 0; count of bases not matched to a gene: 3. Germline CDR1 and CDR2: SGHRS and YFSETQ. The CDR3 runs 16 residues.

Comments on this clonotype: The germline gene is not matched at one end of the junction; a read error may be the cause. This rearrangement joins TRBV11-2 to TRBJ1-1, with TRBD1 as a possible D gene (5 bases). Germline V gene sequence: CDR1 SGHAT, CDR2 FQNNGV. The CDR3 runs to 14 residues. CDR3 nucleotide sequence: TGTGCCAGTACTAGGGCGGGGGGTAACACTGAAGTTTTCTTT. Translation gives CASTRAGGNTEVFF. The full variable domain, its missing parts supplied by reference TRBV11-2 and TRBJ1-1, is EAGVAQSPRYKIIEKRQSVAFWCNPISGHATLYWYQQILGQGPKLLIQFQNNGVVDDSQLPKDRFSAERLKGVDSTLKIQPAKLEDSAVYLCASTRAGGNTEVFFGQGTRLTVV.

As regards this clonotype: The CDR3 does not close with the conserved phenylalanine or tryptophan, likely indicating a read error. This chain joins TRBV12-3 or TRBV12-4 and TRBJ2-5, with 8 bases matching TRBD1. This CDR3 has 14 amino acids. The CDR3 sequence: CTSSSDRDQETQYS. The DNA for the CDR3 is TGTACCAGCAGTTCGGACAGGGACCAAGAGACCCAGTACTCC.

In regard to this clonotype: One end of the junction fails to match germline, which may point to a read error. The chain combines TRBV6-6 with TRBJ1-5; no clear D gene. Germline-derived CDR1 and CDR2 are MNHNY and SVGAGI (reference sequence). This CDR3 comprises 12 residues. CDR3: CASSTGFQPQHF. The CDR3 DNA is TGTGCCAGCTCGACGGGGTTTCAGCCCCAACATTTT.

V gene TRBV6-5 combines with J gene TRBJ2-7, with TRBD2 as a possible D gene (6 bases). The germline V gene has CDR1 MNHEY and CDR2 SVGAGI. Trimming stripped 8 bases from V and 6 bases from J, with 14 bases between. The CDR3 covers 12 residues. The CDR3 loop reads CASQTSSGEQYF. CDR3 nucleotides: TGTGCCAGCCAAACTAGCTCGGGCGAGCAGTACTTC.

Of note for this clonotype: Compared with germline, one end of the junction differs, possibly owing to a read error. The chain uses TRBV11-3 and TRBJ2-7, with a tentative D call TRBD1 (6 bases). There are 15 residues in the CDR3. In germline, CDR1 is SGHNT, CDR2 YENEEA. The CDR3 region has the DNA TGCTCCATCAGCTTAACAGGGCTTTTTTCCTACGAGCAGTACTTC. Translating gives CSISLTGLFSYEQYF.

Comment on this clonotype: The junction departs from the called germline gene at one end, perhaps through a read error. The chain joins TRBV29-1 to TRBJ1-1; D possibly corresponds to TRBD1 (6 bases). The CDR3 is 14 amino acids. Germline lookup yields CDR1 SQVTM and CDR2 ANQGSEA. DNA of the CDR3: TGTAGCGTCTTCTTACAGGGAACTAAAACTGAAGCTTTCTTT. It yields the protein CSVFLQGTKTEAFF.

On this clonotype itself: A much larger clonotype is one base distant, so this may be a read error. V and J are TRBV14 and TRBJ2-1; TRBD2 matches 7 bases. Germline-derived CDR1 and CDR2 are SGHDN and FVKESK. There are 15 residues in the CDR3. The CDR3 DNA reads TGTGTCAGCAGCCAAGTTGGCGGGAGTCACGATGAGCAGTTCTTC. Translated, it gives CVSSQVGGSHDEQFF.

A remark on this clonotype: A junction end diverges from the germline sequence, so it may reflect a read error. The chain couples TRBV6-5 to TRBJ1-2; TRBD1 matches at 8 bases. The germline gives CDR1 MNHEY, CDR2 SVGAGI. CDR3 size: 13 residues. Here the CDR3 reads CVSTYVQGDGYTF. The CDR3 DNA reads TGTGTCAGCACTTACGTACAGGGGGATGGCTACACCTTC.

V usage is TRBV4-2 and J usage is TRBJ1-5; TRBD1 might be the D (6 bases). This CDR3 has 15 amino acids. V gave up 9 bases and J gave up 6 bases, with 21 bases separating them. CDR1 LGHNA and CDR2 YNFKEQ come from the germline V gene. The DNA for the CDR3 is TGTGCCAGTAGTCTAACACAGGGATTCAGTCAGCCCCAGCATTTT. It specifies CASSLTQGFSQPQHF.

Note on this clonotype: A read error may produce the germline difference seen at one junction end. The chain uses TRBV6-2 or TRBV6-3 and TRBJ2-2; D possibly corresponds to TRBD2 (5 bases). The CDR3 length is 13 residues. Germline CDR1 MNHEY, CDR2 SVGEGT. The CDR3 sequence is CASTTRTTGELFF. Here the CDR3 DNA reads TGTGCCAGCACTACTAGAACCACCGGGGAGCTGTTTTTC.

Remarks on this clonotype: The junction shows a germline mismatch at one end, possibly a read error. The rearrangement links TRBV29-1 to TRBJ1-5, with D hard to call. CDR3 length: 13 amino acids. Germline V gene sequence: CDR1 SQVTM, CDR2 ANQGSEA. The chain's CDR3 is CSVEAGVGQPHHF. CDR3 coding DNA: TGCAGCGTCGAGGCGGGTGTGGGTCAGCCCCACCATTTT.

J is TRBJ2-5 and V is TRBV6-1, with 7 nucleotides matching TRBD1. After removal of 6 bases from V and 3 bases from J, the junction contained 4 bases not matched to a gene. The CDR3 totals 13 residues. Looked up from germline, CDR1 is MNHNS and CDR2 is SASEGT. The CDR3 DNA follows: TGTGCCAGCAGGGGGACAGTAGAAGAGACCCAGTACTTC. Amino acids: CASRGTVEETQYF.

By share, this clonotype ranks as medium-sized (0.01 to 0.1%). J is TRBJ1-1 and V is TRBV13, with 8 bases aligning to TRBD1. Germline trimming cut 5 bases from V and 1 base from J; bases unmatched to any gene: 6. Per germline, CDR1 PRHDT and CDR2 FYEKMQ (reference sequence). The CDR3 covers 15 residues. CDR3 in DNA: TGTGCCAGCAGCCCTGGGACAGGTTCGAACACTGAAGCTTTCTTT. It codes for CASSPGTGSNTEAFF.

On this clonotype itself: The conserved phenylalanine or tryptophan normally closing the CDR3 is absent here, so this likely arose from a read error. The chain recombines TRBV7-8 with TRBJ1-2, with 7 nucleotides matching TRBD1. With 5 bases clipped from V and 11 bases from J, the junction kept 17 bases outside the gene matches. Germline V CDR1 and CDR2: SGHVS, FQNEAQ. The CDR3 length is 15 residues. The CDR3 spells CASSLIRQGTFGYTL. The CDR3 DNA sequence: TGTGCCAGCAGCCTAATTCGACAGGGTACCTTTGGTTACACCTTA.

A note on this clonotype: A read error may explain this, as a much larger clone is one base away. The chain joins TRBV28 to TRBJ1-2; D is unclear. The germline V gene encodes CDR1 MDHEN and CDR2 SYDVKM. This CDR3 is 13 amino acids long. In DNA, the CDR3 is TGTGCCAGCAGTTTTGCGGAGAACTATGGCAACACCTTC. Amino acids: CASSFAENYGNTF.

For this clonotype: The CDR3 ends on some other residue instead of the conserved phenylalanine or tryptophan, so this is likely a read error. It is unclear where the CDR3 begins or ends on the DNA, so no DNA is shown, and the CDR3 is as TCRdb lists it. CDR3 region: CASSYRGSSAFL. This chain joins TRBV11-2 and TRBJ1-1; TRBD1 is the table's D call and was not checked against the DNA. The CDR3 spans 12 amino acids, including both terminal residues. The V gene's germline CDR1 is SGHAT and CDR2 FQNNGV.

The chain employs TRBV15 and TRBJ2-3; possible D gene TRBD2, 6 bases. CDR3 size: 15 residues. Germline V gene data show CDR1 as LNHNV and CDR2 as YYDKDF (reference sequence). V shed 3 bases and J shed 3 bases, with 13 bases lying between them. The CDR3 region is CATSRAGRGTDTQYF. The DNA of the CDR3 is TGTGCCACCAGCAGGGCGGGACGGGGGACAGATACGCAGTATTTT.